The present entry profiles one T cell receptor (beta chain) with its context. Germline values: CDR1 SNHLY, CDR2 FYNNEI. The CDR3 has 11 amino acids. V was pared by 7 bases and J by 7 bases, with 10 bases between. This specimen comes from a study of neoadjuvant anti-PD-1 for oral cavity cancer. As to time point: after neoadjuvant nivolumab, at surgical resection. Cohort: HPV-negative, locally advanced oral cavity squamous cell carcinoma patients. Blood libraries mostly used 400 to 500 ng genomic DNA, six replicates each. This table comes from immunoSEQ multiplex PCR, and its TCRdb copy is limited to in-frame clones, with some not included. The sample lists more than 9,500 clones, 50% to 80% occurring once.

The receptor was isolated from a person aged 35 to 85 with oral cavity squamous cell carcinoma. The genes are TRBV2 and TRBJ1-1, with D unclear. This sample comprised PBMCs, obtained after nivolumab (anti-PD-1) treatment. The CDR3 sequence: CASIASGEAFF. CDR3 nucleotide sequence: TGTGCCAGCATAGCCTCGGGTGAAGCTTTCTTT.